Listed here are 4 T cell receptor beta chains from one sample, sequenced in a study of T-cell reconstitution after alpha-beta-depleted transplantation in children. TCRbeta library construction was performed incorporating unique molecular identifiers. TCRdb used MiXCR to reprocess the PCR reads, holding one entry per CDR3 protein. The table has around 680,000 distinct CDR3 sequences, roughly 17% seen once. Sequencing was performed on PBMCs from the stem cell graft donor, taken from the stem cell graft. The source is a human donor who donated a stem cell graft to a child with acute myeloid leukemia.

This clonotype was picked up many times. The chain carries TRBV5-6 and TRBJ2-2; tentative D call: TRBD1 (6 bases). V was pared by 5 bases and J by 4 bases, with 15 bases between. Germline-derived CDR1 and CDR2 are SGHDT and YYEEEE. The CDR3 spans 15 residues. CDR3 sequence: CASRRNRVGTGELFF. CDR3 DNA sequence: TGTGCCAGCAGACGGAACAGGGTCGGCACCGGGGAGCTGTTTTTT.

This clonotype was picked up many times. V is TRBV7-2 and J is TRBJ1-2; possible D gene TRBD1, 5 bases. The ends were cut back, 5 bases at V and 5 bases at J, with 9 bases in the middle. CDR1 is SGHTA, CDR2 FQGNSA, per germline. The CDR3 is made up of 12 amino acids. CDR3 DNA: TGTGCCAGCAGCCAAGACAGATATGGCTACACCTTC. Protein product: CASSQDRYGYTF.

This clonotype was recorded many times. V usage is TRBV20-1 and J usage is TRBJ2-1; TRBD1 or TRBD2 may be the D gene (5 bases each). The ends were cut back, 6 bases at V and 12 bases at J, with 21 bases in the middle. Germline lookup yields CDR1 DFQATT and CDR2 SNEGSKA (reference sequence). The CDR3 is made up of 13 amino acids. In DNA form, the CDR3 reads TGCAGTGCCTCAGGAATAGCTTTTGGGGGGCAGTTCTTC. It is translated as CSASGIAFGGQFF.

The rearrangement joins TRBV29-1 to TRBJ2-7; D may match TRBD1 or TRBD2 (5 bases each). Trimming pared 4 bases from V and 4 bases from J, leaving 8 bases between. Germline assignment: CDR1 SQVTM and CDR2 ANQGSEA. The CDR3 runs to 11 residues. The DNA for the CDR3 is TGCAGCGTTGGGGACGGGTACGAGCAGTACTTC. Amino acid sequence: CSVGDGYEQYF.